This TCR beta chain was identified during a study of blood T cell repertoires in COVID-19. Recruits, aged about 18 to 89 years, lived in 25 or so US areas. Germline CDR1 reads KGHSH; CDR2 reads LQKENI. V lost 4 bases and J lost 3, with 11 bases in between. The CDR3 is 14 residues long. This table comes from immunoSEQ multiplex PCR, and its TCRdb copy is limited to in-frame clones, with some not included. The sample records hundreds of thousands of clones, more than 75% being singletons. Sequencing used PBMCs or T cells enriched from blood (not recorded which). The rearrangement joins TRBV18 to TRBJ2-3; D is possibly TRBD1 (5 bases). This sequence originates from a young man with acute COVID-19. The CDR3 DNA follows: TGTGCCAGCTCACAAGGGGAAGGAACAGATACGCAGTATTTT. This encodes CASSQGEGTDTQYF.